Following are 21 T cell receptor beta chains from one sample sequenced in a study of blood T cell repertoires in COVID-19. Here immunoSEQ multiplex PCR was the method, and the copy in TCRdb shows in-frame clones only, minus some. The profile shows 25,000 to 35,000 clones, 75% to 90% of them singletons. The sequencing input was peripheral blood. The origin of the receptors is a human donor with acute or convalescent COVID-19. The donor label of this sample is uncertain.

The chain is built from TRBV9 and TRBJ2-5; 8 bases are a match to TRBD2. The V gene end was trimmed by 3 bases and the J gene end by 5 bases; junction bases not matched to a gene: 9. The CDR3 runs to 15 residues. The germline V gene encodes CDR1 SGDLS and CDR2 YYNGEE. CDR3 nucleotides: TGTGCCAGCAGCGGAGACAACGGGGGGGTGGAGACCCAGTACTTC. It translates to CASSGDNGGVETQYF.

V gene TRBV19 combines with J gene TRBJ1-2, with 10 bases identical to TRBD1. Germline V gene data show CDR1 as LNHDA and CDR2 as SQIVND (reference sequence). CDR3 size: 15 residues. V shed 4 bases, J shed 0 bases, and the junction held 2 bases outside the gene matches. The CDR3 spells CASSTGTGANYGYTF. The CDR3 DNA follows: TGTGCCAGTAGTACCGGGACAGGGGCTAACTATGGCTACACCTTC.

The chain links TRBV20-1 to TRBJ2-1, with 10 nucleotides matching TRBD1. There are 14 residues in the CDR3. Unmatched junction bases numbered 6, after V lost 3 bases and J lost 7 bases. Germline V CDR1 and CDR2: DFQATT, SNEGSKA (reference sequence). Here the CDR3 DNA reads TGCAGTGCTAGTGAGACAGGGGGCGTTAATGAGCAGTTCTTC. Protein sequence: CSASETGGVNEQFF.

The chain has TRBV12-3 or TRBV12-4 and TRBJ1-5, with a weak D call TRBD1 (6 bases). Trimming stripped 5 bases from V and 4 bases from J, with 9 bases between. This CDR3 region has 13 residues. The CDR3 bases are TGTGCCAGCAGTAGGACAGCTAATCAGCCCCAGCATTTT. Protein: CASSRTANQPQHF.

Note on this clone: Its ends do not fully match the called genes, so a read error is possible. This chain links TRBV9 with TRBJ2-3; TRBD2 agrees at 7 bases. The CDR3 is made up of 12 amino acids. From germline, CDR1 is SGDLS and CDR2 YYNGEE. Written as DNA, the CDR3 is TGTGCCAGCAGCGTAGAGAAGGCGGGAGTGCCTTTT. Encoded protein: CASSVEKAGVPF.

This clone was recorded a few times. The chain couples TRBV19 to TRBJ2-3, with 9 bases matching TRBD1. Looked up from germline, CDR1 is LNHDA and CDR2 is SQIVND (reference sequence). This CDR3 is built from 13 residues. With 9 bases clipped from V and 2 bases from J, the junction kept 3 bases outside the gene matches. CDR3 residues: CASGTGITDTQYF. The CDR3 DNA is TGTGCCAGCGGGACAGGGATCACAGATACGCAGTATTTT.

The chain joins TRBV3-1 (or the pseudogene TRBV3-2) to TRBJ1-1; D ambiguous. The CDR3 covers 12 residues. Germline V CDR1 and CDR2: LGHDT, YNNKEL (reference sequence). Trimming removed 3 bases at V and 7 bases at J, with 9 bases between. The CDR3 loop is CASSQVPSEAFF. CDR3 sequence (DNA): TGTGCCAGCAGCCAGGTCCCTAGTGAAGCTTTCTTT.

This clone was recorded only once. The chain links TRBV27 to TRBJ2-7; TRBD1 matches 11 bases. This CDR3 spans 13 amino acids. Germline trimming cut 6 bases from V and 3 bases from J; bases unmatched to any gene: 1. The germline gives CDR1 MNHEY, CDR2 SMNVEV (reference sequence). This chain's CDR3 is CASRGTGGYEQYF. The CDR3 region has the DNA TGTGCCAGCAGGGGGACAGGGGGCTACGAGCAGTACTTC.

This clone was seen only a few times. The chain joins TRBV19 to TRBJ1-1; 7 nucleotides match TRBD1. Germline values: CDR1 LNHDA, CDR2 SQIVND (reference sequence). With 4 bases clipped from V and 6 bases from J, the junction kept 8 bases outside the gene matches. The CDR3 spans 14 residues. This CDR3 reads CASSSITGDAEAFF. The CDR3 coding sequence is TGTGCCAGTAGTAGCATTACAGGGGACGCTGAAGCTTTCTTT.

V gene TRBV20-1 combines with J gene TRBJ2-7; D not resolved. Germline assignment: CDR1 DFQATT and CDR2 SNEGSKA (reference sequence). The CDR3 has 11 residues. Trimming left V 6 bases short and J 7 bases short, with 13 bases between. CDR3 residues: CSATMGREQYF. The CDR3 DNA reads as TGCAGTGCCACAATGGGCAGAGAGCAGTACTTC.

This clone was observed once. V is TRBV29-1 and J is TRBJ2-1; 9 bases agree with TRBD2. The V and J ends lost 4 bases and 1 base, in that order; junction bases with no gene match: 5. CDR1 is SQVTM, CDR2 ANQGSEA, per germline. This CDR3 contains 15 residues. This CDR3 reads CSVGSAGGSYNEQFF. In DNA, the CDR3 is TGCAGCGTTGGTAGCGCGGGGGGGTCCTACAATGAGCAGTTCTTC.

The DNA of the CDR3 is TGCAGTGCTAGTTCATCCGGAGAAGGACAGGGCAATCAGCCCCAGCATTTT. It specifies CSASSSGEGQGNQPQHF. The V gene is TRBV20-1, the J gene TRBJ1-5; 7 bases align to TRBD1. The CDR3 sequence is 17 residues long. Germline V gives CDR1 DFQATT, CDR2 SNEGSKA (reference sequence). Trimming cost V 3 bases and J 2 bases; bases outside gene matches: 13.

This chain connects TRBV6-6 to TRBJ2-1; 7 nucleotides match TRBD1. The CDR3 covers 14 residues. V gave up 6 bases and J gave up 5 bases; unmatched junction bases: 7. Germline V lookup: CDR1 MNHNY, CDR2 SVGAGI (reference sequence). The CDR3 DNA sequence: TGTGCCAGCAGACCTCCCGGACAGGACAATGAGCAGTTCTTC. This gives the protein CASRPPGQDNEQFF.

This clone showed up just a few times. V is TRBV9 and J is TRBJ2-5; 8 bases map to TRBD2. CDR3 length: 14 amino acids. V trimming: 3 bases; J trimming: 5 bases; junction bases outside the gene matches: 6. The germline gives CDR1 SGDLS, CDR2 YYNGEE. The CDR3 loop is CASSDGTSIETQYF. CDR3 nucleotides: TGTGCCAGCAGCGACGGGACTAGTATCGAGACCCAGTACTTC. Full variable domain (outside the CDR3, taken from reference TRBV9 and TRBJ2-5): DSGVTQTPKHLITATGQRVTLRCSPRSGDLSVYWYQQSLDQGLQFLIQYYNGEERAKGNILERFSAQQFPDLHSELNLSSLELGDSALYFCASSDGTSIETQYFGPGTRLLVL.

The rearrangement joins TRBV7-8 to TRBJ1-5; tentative D call: TRBD1 (5 bases). This CDR3 is built from 19 residues. Trimming cost V 5 bases and J 0 bases, with 23 bases left between them. Germline V gene sequence: CDR1 SGHVS, CDR2 FQNEAQ. CDR3 in amino acids: CASSPRARLGPNSNQPQHF. The CDR3 DNA follows: TGTGCCAGCAGCCCGAGAGCACGTTTGGGGCCCAATAGCAATCAGCCCCAGCATTTT.

The chain has TRBV18 and TRBJ1-3, with D perhaps TRBD1 (5 bases). This CDR3 is 15 amino acids long. V was pared by 6 bases and J by 0 bases, with 12 bases between. Per germline, CDR1 KGHSH and CDR2 LQKENI. CDR3 in amino acids: CASSAREASGNTIYF. The CDR3 DNA sequence: TGTGCCAGCTCGGCCAGGGAGGCCTCTGGAAACACCATATATTTT. The full variable domain, with the rest looked up from reference TRBV18 and TRBJ1-3, is NAGVMQNPRHLVRRRGQEARLRCSPMKGHSHVYWYRQLPEEGLKFMVYLQKENIIDESGMPKERFSAEFPKEGPSILRIQQVVRGDSAAYFCASSAREASGNTIYFGEGSWLTVV.

The chain employs TRBV29-1 and TRBJ2-5, with no clear D. The germline CDR1 and CDR2 sequences are SQVTM and ANQGSEA. V was trimmed by 2 bases and J by 2 bases, leaving 9 bases between them. This CDR3 contains 13 residues. Written as DNA, the CDR3 is TGCAGCGTTGAAAAGATAGTACAAGAGACCCAGTACTTC. It translates to CSVEKIVQETQYF.

The V call is TRBV27, the J call TRBJ2-7; 7 bases fit TRBD2. The length of the CDR3 is 15 residues. CDR1 and CDR2 from the germline V gene are MNHEY and SMNVEV (reference sequence). Trimming cost V 6 bases and J 2 bases; bases outside gene matches: 10. CDR3 coding DNA: TGTGCCAGCAGCTTGGCTAGCGGATCGACCTACGAGCAGTACTTC. It yields the protein CASSLASGSTYEQYF.

V usage is TRBV3-1 (or the pseudogene TRBV3-2) and J usage is TRBJ2-1; D possibly corresponds to TRBD2 (7 bases). V lost 3 bases, J lost 8 bases, and 14 bases lay in between. The CDR3 length is 14 residues. Germline CDR1 and CDR2: LGHDT and YNNKEL (reference sequence). CDR3 protein: CASSQRGGRDEQFF. The CDR3, as DNA: TGTGCCAGCAGCCAGAGGGGGGGCCGAGATGAGCAGTTCTTC.

The chain couples TRBV5-1 to TRBJ1-1, with D uncertain. The CDR3 spans 14 residues. Germline CDR1 and CDR2: SGHRS and YFSETQ. Trimming left V 4 bases short and J 2 bases short, with 12 bases between. The CDR3 bases are TGCGCCAGCAGCCCCGGCGGGGTCAACACTGAAGCTTTCTTT. Translating gives CASSPGGVNTEAFF.

This chain links TRBV3-1 (or the pseudogene TRBV3-2) with TRBJ1-6; tentatively, D is TRBD1 (6 bases). The length of the CDR3 is 15 residues. Germline-derived CDR1 and CDR2 are LGHDT and YNNKEL (reference sequence). Deletions cut 4 bases from V and 9 bases from J, with 16 bases between. CDR3 nucleotides: TGTGCCAGCAGCCTCCGTGGACAGTACGGTTCACCCCTCCACTTT. Its translation is CASSLRGQYGSPLHF.